This T cell receptor (beta chain) was sequenced in a study of CD8+ T cells in alopecia areata. As the sequencing template, cDNA was produced by extracting RNA and reverse transcribing it. Method: immunoSEQ multiplex PCR; TCRdb's copy keeps in-frame clones and lacks some. The sample lists roughly 150,000 clones, 45% to 60% occurring once. This clone was counted many times. Germline V gives CDR1 MNHNY, CDR2 SVGAGI (reference sequence). The CDR3 length is 13 residues. V dropped 0 bases and J dropped 1 base, with 3 bases sitting between them. Cell sorting on a FACSAria was used to separate CD4+ and CD8+ T cells from the PBMCs.

The chain is built from TRBV6-6 and TRBJ1-1; D not certain. Material for sequencing was CD4+ T cells sorted from blood. The TCR comes from a human donor in good health. CDR3 sequence reads: CASSYSENTEAFF. The CDR3 DNA is TGTGCCAGCAGTTACTCGGAGAACACTGAAGCTTTCTTT.